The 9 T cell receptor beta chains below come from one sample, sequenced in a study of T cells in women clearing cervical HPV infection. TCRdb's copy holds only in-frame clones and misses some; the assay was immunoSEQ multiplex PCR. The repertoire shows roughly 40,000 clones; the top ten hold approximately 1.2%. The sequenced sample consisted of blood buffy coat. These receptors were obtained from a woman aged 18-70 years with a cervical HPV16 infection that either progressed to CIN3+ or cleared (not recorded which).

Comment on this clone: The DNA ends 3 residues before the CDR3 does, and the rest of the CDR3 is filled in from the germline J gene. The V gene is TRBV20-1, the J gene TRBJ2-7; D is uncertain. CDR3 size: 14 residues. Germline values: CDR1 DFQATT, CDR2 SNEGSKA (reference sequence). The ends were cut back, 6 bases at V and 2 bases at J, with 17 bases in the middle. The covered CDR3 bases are TGCAGTGCCAACCAAGCCATTACTACCTACGAG. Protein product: CSANQAITTYE. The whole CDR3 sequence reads CSANQAITTYEQYF.

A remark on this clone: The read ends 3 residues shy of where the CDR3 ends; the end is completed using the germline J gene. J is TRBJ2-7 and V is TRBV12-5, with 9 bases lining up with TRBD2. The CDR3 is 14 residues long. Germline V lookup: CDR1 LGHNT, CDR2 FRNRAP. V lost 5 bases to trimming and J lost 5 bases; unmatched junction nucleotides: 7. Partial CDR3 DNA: TGTGCTAGTGGTCCCGAGCGGGGGGCCAACGAG. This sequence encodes CASGPERGANE. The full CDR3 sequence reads CASGPERGANEQYF.

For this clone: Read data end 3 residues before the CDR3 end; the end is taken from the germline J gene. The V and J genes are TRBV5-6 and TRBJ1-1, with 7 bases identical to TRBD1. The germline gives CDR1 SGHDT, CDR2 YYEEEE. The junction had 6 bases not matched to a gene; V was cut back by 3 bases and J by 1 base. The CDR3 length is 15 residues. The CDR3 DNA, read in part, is TGTGCCAGCAGCTACCAGACAGGGAGGAACACTGAA. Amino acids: CASSYQTGRNTE. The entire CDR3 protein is CASSYQTGRNTEAFF.

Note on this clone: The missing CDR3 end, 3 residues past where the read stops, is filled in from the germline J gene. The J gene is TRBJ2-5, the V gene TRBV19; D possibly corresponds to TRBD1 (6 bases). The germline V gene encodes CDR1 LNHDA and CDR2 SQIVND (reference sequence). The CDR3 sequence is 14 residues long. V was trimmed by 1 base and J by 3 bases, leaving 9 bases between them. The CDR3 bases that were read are TGTGCCAGTAGTATAGTGGGACAAGAAGAGACC. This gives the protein CASSIVGQEET. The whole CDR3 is CASSIVGQEETQYF.

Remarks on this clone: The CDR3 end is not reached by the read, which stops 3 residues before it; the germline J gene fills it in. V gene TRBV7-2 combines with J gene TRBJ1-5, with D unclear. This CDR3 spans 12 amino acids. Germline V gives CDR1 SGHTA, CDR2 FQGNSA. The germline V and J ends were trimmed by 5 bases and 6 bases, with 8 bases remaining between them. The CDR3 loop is CASSVPVQPQHF. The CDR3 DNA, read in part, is TGTGCCAGCAGCGTCCCGGTTCAGCCC.

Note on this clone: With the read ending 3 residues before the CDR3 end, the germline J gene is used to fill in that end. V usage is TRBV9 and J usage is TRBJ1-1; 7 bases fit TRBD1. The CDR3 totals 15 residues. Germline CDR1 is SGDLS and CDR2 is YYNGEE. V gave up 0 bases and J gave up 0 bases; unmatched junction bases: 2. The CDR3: CASSVETGLNTEAFF. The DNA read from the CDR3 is TGTGCCAGCAGCGTAGAGACAGGGTTGAACACTGAA.

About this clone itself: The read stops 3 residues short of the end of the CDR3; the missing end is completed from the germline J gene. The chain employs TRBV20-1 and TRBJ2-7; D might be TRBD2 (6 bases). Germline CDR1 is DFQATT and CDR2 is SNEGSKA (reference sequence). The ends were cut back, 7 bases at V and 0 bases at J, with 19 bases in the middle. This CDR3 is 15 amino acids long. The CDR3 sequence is CSVNHPGLSSYEQYF. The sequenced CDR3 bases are TGCAGTGTCAACCACCCGGGACTCAGCTCCTACGAG.

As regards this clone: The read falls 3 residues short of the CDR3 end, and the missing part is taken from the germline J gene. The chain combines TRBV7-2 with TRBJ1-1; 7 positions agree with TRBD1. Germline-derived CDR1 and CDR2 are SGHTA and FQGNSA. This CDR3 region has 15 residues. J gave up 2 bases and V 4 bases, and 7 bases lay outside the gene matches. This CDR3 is CASSSAGTVNTEAFF. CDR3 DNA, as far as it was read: TGTGCCAGCAGCTCCGCCGGGACAGTTAACACTGAA.

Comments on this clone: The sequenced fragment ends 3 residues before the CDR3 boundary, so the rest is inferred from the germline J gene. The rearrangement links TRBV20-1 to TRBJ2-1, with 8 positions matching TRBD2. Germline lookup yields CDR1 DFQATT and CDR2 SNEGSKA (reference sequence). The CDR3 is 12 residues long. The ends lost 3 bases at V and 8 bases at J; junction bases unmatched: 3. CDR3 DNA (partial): TGCAGTGCTAGTGGGACTAGGGATGAG. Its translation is CSASGTRDE. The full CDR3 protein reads CSASGTRDEQFF.